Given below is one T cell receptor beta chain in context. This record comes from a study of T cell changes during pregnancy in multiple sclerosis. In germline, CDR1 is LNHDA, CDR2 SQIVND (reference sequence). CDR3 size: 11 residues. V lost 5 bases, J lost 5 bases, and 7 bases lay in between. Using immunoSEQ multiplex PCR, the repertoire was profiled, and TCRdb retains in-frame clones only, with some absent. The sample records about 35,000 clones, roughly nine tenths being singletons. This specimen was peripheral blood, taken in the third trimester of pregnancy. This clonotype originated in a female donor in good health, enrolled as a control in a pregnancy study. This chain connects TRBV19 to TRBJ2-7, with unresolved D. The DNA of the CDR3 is TGTGCCAGTAGTGCCCGGGACGAGCAGTACTTC. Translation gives CASSARDEQYF.